What follows describes a single TCR beta chain. Repertoires were generated with immunoSEQ multiplex PCR, while TCRdb's copy carries only in-frame clones and drops some. The sample has over 1.4 million clones, around 97% seen once. This entry comes from a study of shared clonotypes between healthy human individuals. As for the study in general: Each donor had three CD4 naive, three CD4 memory, two CD8 naive and one CD8 memory plate.

This TCR derives from a man in his thirties or forties in good health. Sample: naive CD4+ T cells sorted from blood. Subset: CD45RA+ positively selected.

The DNA of the CDR3 is TGCGCCAGCAGACAGGGCCAAGAGACCCAGTACTTC. This encodes CASRQGQETQYF. V usage is TRBV5-1 and J usage is TRBJ2-5; perhaps TRBD1 as D (6 bases). The germline CDR1 and CDR2 sequences are SGHRS and YFSETQ. CDR3 size: 12 residues. Trimming stripped 5 bases from V and 1 base from J, with 6 bases between.